Described below is a single T cell receptor beta chain sequence and its context. The data were obtained in a study of cytomegalovirus exposure and HLA in healthy donors. Primers: 60 Vbeta forward and 13 Jbeta reverse. The method was immunoSEQ multiplex PCR; TCRdb's version includes in-frame clones alone and lacks a portion of them. The table lists about 100,000 clones, roughly three quarters of them singletons. The length of the CDR3 is 13 residues. The germline CDR1 and CDR2 sequences are GTSNPN and SVGIG (reference sequence). V was shortened by 0 bases and J by 4 bases, with 7 bases between the two germline ends.

This receptor was obtained from a male donor in good health and CMV-seropositive. V gene TRBV30 combines with J gene TRBJ2-1; D is uncertain. The sequenced material came from PBMCs. The chain's CDR3 is CAWSVLGYNEQFF. CDR3 DNA sequence: TGTGCCTGGAGTGTACTCGGGTACAATGAGCAGTTCTTC.